What follows is one T cell receptor beta chain and its context. This specimen belongs to a study of blood T cell repertoires in COVID-19. Study-wide background: Researchers got acute and convalescent COVID-19 samples from the United States, Italy and Spain.

Measured with immunoSEQ multiplex PCR; TCRdb has only the in-frame clones, and not every one. The sample lists tens of thousands of clones; roughly 90% were seen once. V dropped 3 bases and J dropped 10 bases, with 16 bases sitting between them. The CDR3 length is 14 residues. CDR1 is LNHDA and CDR2 is SQIVND in the germline V gene (reference sequence). Sequenced: peripheral blood. The receptor was derived from a human donor in a cohort sampled during active COVID-19. The V gene is TRBV19, the J gene TRBJ2-1, with D maybe TRBD1 (5 bases). CDR3 loop: CASSIQAGLREQFF. CDR3 nucleotide sequence: TGTGCCAGTAGTATTCAGGCAGGGCTAAGGGAGCAGTTCTTC.